This entry describes one T cell receptor beta chain. Data came from immunoSEQ multiplex PCR; TCRdb stores just in-frame clones and leaves some out. The sample lists 350,000 to 450,000 clones; about 85% were seen once. The data derive from a study of blood T cell repertoires in COVID-19. The CDR3 has 17 amino acids. V was pared by 1 base and J by 3 bases, with 7 bases of the junction left unmatched. CDR1 is SGHNT and CDR2 is YENEEA in the germline V gene. This TCR was recovered from a woman in her late teens or twenties with acute or convalescent COVID-19. This chain links TRBV11-3 with TRBJ2-1, with 9 bases lining up with TRBD1. Sequenced: peripheral blood. CDR3 sequence (DNA): TGTGCCAGCAGCTTAGGGCAGGACAGGGGTAACTACAATGAGCAGTTCTTC. Translated: CASSLGQDRGNYNEQFF.